This T cell receptor beta chain emerged from a study of beta chain features in type 1 diabetes. Study-level background: What patients shared with healthy donors was a similar profile of age, gender and cell yields.

Sequencing targeted expressed TCRB transcripts, as all isolated RNA had been reverse transcribed. Assay used: immunoSEQ multiplex PCR; TCRdb lists only in-frame clones, some missing. This sample has 970,000 or so clones, with around a sixth found just once. Losses at the gene ends were 7 bases for V and 5 bases for J; bases not matched to a gene: 10. The CDR3 runs 14 residues. CDR1 and CDR2 (germline): SQVTM, ANQGSEA. This clone was observed a handful of times. The target antigen is unknown. General study findings and limits: All four CD4+ subsets from Type 1 diabetes patients carried moderately but significantly shorter TCRB CDR3s.

The sequencing input was naive CD4+ T cells from blood. The chain couples TRBV29-1 to TRBJ1-4; TRBD1 matches at 7 bases. This clonotype was sampled from a woman between 18 and 30 years old in good health. The CDR3 reads CSAGRDSKNEKLFF. In nucleotides, the CDR3 is TGCAGCGCCGGCCGGGACAGCAAGAATGAAAAACTGTTTTTT.